Detailed here is one T cell receptor (beta chain). Its recognized antigen is unknown. No much larger clone is present one base from it, and per-base qualities are unavailable. The primary melanoma of each patient had been surgically resected and was considered potentially curable but at risk of metastatic recurrence. This sample was taken from a study of primary melanoma T cells and metastatic recurrence (dated by TCRdb to between 2020 and 2021). For context, the study as a whole: The cohort comprised some 200 primary melanomas of stage T2 to T4, with thickness greater than 1 mm. The study examined whether T-cell fraction and T-cell repertoire clonality in primary melanoma tumors predicted patient outcome. The T-cell fraction measured by TCR beta sequencing was weighed against progression-free survival, the clinical outcome chosen for the comparison. Histopathological grading of tumor-infiltrating lymphocytes was compared with the sequencing-derived T-cell fraction. Paper-wide results and their limitations: A T-cell fraction above 20% appeared protective regardless of ulceration status, mitotic rate or nodal disease. The tumor T-cell fraction reportedly predicted progression-free survival independently of thickness, ulceration, mitotic rate and age. The authors framed an effective T-cell-mediated antitumor response in primary melanoma only as a suggestion, not a demonstrated mechanism. Reportedly, adding T-cell fraction to tumor thickness improved progression-free survival prediction more than adding any other histopathological variable did.

The library was made by the immunoSEQ multiplex PCR assay. Primary melanoma tumor tissue underwent high-throughput sequencing of the T-cell receptor beta chain. The authors processed their data as follows. The repertoire analyses covered TCRB CDR3 sharing between samples and the distribution of insertions and deletions. A gradient-boosted model ranked the predictive value of the T-cell fraction against histopathological variables. Not all clones reach the TCRdb copy of this immuneACCESS table, which keeps in-frame sequences only. Checked studies attribute under half of the gap to unresolved V genes and leave the rest unexplained. The V and J calls and clone size are taken from that table; D and trimming were inferred from the DNA. In all, the sample holds about 1,500 clones, and 77% of those were seen once. Around a quarter of the sample goes to the ten largest clones. The cysteine opens and the phenylalanine closes a CDR3 of 15 amino acids. CDR3 DNA only is kept here, 45 bases in frame from base 1. Cut back by 0 bases and 0 bases, the V and J ends lie 8 bases apart. CDR1 and CDR2 are drawn from the germline V gene (reference sequence): LNHNV, YYDKDF.

The sample consisted of melanoma tumor tissue. The clonotype was recovered from a human donor with melanoma. The chain links TRBV15 with TRBJ1-2; the D gene cannot be resolved reliably. The CDR3 reads as follows: CATSREGGANYGYTF. The nucleotide sequence is TGTGCCACCAGCAGAGAAGGAGGAGCTAACTATGGCTACACCTTC.